A single sample gave rise to the 26 T cell receptor beta chains below, sequenced in a study of CD8 T cells in ankylosing spondylitis. Study findings and constraints: Blood of patients with ankylosing spondylitis appeared to be characterized by a TCR beta motif of several highly homologous variants.

TCRdb reprocessed the 5' RACE reads with MiXCR, giving one entry per CDR3 protein. Of roughly 700,000 distinct CDR3 sequences in the sample, around a fifth were seen once. Which antigens these TCRs recognize remains unknown. The sample taken for sequencing was blood, either unsorted or a sorted T cell fraction (not recorded which). Every receptor here comes from a male donor with ankylosing spondylitis.

In this sample, this clonotype turned up a few times. This chain uses TRBV19 with TRBJ2-1, with D possibly TRBD2 on 6 matching bases. The CDR3 extends over 15 amino acids. The germline gives CDR1 LNHDA, CDR2 SQIVND (reference sequence). The ends were cut back, 3 bases at V and 2 bases at J, with 11 bases in the middle. Here the CDR3 reads CASSIVSGPYNEQFF. The CDR3 DNA follows: TGTGCCAGTAGTATTGTTAGCGGCCCCTACAATGAGCAGTTCTTC.

This chain links TRBV5-1 with TRBJ2-1, with D possibly being TRBD1 or TRBD2 (5 bases each). The CDR3 has 16 amino acids. Germline values: CDR1 SGHRS, CDR2 YFSETQ. Between the trimmed V and J ends, which lost 0 bases and 2 bases, there was a span of 12 bases. The CDR3 coding sequence is TGCGCCAGCAGCTTGGCTGGGGGTCCCACCTACAATGAGCAGTTCTTC. Translating it yields CASSLAGGPTYNEQFF.

The rearrangement uses TRBV11-2 and TRBJ2-5; TRBD2 might be the D (5 bases). Germline lookup yields CDR1 SGHAT and CDR2 FQNNGV. V was trimmed by 3 bases and J by 5 bases, leaving 16 bases between them. The CDR3 is made up of 15 amino acids. The CDR3 coding sequence is TGTGCCAGCAGCTTGGCCAGGCGGGCCCTGGAGACCCAGTACTTC. Protein product: CASSLARRALETQYF.

This clonotype occurred a few times. The chain links TRBV11-2 to TRBJ2-7; TRBD1 agrees at 9 bases. The J segment lost 4 bases and the V segment lost 3 bases, leaving 22 bases of the junction unmatched. CDR3 length: 20 amino acids. Germline assignment: CDR1 SGHAT and CDR2 FQNNGV. This chain's CDR3 is CASSFGEGDRAWLEAYEQYF. The CDR3 nucleotides are TGTGCCAGCAGCTTTGGGGAGGGGGACAGGGCATGGTTGGAGGCTTACGAGCAGTACTTC.

This clonotype was detected ten times or more. This chain joins TRBV5-1 and TRBJ1-1, with D maybe TRBD1 (5 bases). Trimming stripped 4 bases from V and 0 bases from J, with 16 bases between. The V gene's germline CDR1 is SGHRS and CDR2 YFSETQ. The length of the CDR3 is 16 residues. In DNA form, the CDR3 reads TGCGCCAGCAGCCCGGGATGGGGCAGGGTGAACACTGAAGCTTTCTTT. The encoded protein is CASSPGWGRVNTEAFF.

The table lists this clonotype with a few counts. The V gene is TRBV10-3, the J gene TRBJ2-2; D gene unclear. The CDR3 is 14 residues long. Germline V gene data show CDR1 as ENHRY and CDR2 as SYGVKD. V was shortened by 4 bases and J by 3 bases, with 9 bases between the two germline ends. This CDR3 is CAISAGKDTGELFF. In nucleotides, the CDR3 is TGTGCCATCAGTGCTGGGAAGGACACCGGGGAGCTGTTTTTT.

This clonotype has just a few counts. The rearrangement joins TRBV24-1 to TRBJ1-1; 9 nucleotides match TRBD1. CDR3 length: 13 amino acids. The V gene end was trimmed by 7 bases and the J gene end by 5 bases; junction bases not matched to a gene: 4. Germline CDR1 reads KGHDR; CDR2 reads SFDVKD. DNA of the CDR3: TGTGCCACCAGGGACAGGGGATGGACTGAAGCTTTCTTT. Encoded protein: CATRDRGWTEAFF.

In this sample, this clonotype turned up a few times. V and J are TRBV28 and TRBJ1-6, with a tentative D call TRBD1 (5 bases). This CDR3 region has 15 residues. The germline V and J ends were trimmed by 6 bases and 5 bases, with 14 bases remaining between them. Germline CDR1 reads MDHEN; CDR2 reads SYDVKM. CDR3 sequence reads: CASSPEGTNNSPLHF. CDR3 in DNA: TGTGCCAGCAGCCCCGAAGGGACGAATAATTCACCCCTCCACTTT.

This clonotype was counted only a few times. The chain joins TRBV12-3 or TRBV12-4 to TRBJ2-1, with a possible D match to TRBD1 (6 bases). With 9 bases removed from V and 0 bases from J, the gap between germline ends came to 9 bases. The CDR3 contains 13 residues. Here the CDR3 DNA reads TGTGCCAGTACAGGGAACTCCTACAATGAGCAGTTCTTC. The encoded protein is CASTGNSYNEQFF.

This rearrangement joins TRBV25-1 to TRBJ2-3, with a tentative D call TRBD1 (5 bases). The germline CDR1 and CDR2 sequences are MGHDK and SYGVNS. This CDR3 is 12 amino acids long. V dropped 4 bases and J dropped 8 bases, with 10 bases sitting between them. Written as DNA, the CDR3 is TGTGCCAGCAGTGCACCGCAGGGTACGCAGTATTTT. As protein: CASSAPQGTQYF.

V is TRBV12-3 or TRBV12-4 and J is TRBJ1-1, with D possibly matching TRBD1 (5 bases). There are 13 residues in the CDR3. Between the trimmed V and J ends, which lost 7 bases and 4 bases, there was a span of 13 bases. The CDR3 bases are TGTGCCAGCATCCCCGTCGGGGGCACTGAAGCTTTCTTT. It translates to CASIPVGGTEAFF.

This clonotype was found a few times. This rearrangement joins TRBV7-9 to TRBJ2-1; D is unclear. In germline, CDR1 is SEHNR, CDR2 FQNEAQ (reference sequence). The CDR3 spans 15 residues. Trimming removed 5 bases from V and 0 bases from J, with 11 bases in between. This CDR3 reads CASSAPPSSYNEQFF. CDR3 DNA sequence: TGTGCCAGCAGCGCCCCCCCGAGCTCCTACAATGAGCAGTTCTTC.

In this sample, this clonotype turned up a few times. The chain is built from TRBV6-1 and TRBJ2-3; D gene unclear. The CDR3 totals 15 residues. Germline V gene lookup returns CDR1 MNHNS and CDR2 SASEGT. Trimming left V 11 bases short and J 2 bases short, with 20 bases between. The CDR3 nucleotides are TGTGCCGTTGGAATCGGGCCCGGGTACACAGATACGCAGTATTTT. This sequence encodes CAVGIGPGYTDTQYF.

This clonotype was observed at least ten times. The chain combines TRBV29-1 with TRBJ2-1; perhaps TRBD2 as D (7 bases). Between the trimmed V and J ends, which lost 0 bases and 6 bases, there was a span of 18 bases. The germline CDR1 and CDR2 sequences are SQVTM and ANQGSEA. The CDR3 is 16 residues long. For the CDR3, the DNA is TGCAGCGTTGAAGATCTTCACCAGGGAGGGGGCAATGAGCAGTTCTTC. Protein sequence: CSVEDLHQGGGNEQFF.

This clonotype was picked up many times. The chain joins TRBV12-3 or TRBV12-4 to TRBJ1-1; a possible D gene is TRBD1 (6 bases). V gave up 8 bases and J gave up 5 bases, with 15 bases separating them. This CDR3 spans 13 amino acids. DNA for the CDR3: TGTGCCAGCGGGGGGCAACCAGGGACTGAAGCTTTCTTT. Amino acid sequence: CASGGQPGTEAFF.

J is TRBJ2-1 and V is TRBV4-1; TRBD1 or TRBD2 may be the D gene (5 bases each). V lost 1 base to trimming and J lost 8 bases, with 15 bases between them. The CDR3 is 15 amino acids. Per the germline V gene, CDR1 is MGHRA and CDR2 is YSYEKL. The CDR3 is CASSQAPRGLDEQFF. In nucleotides, the CDR3 is TGCGCCAGCAGCCAAGCCCCCCGGGGCCTAGATGAGCAGTTCTTC.

The V and J genes are TRBV12-3 or TRBV12-4 and TRBJ1-3; D remains ambiguous. The CDR3 spans 10 residues. V shed 7 bases and J shed 3 bases, with 1 base lying between them. DNA of the CDR3: TGTGCCAGCAATGGAAACACCATATATTTT. Translated, it gives CASNGNTIYF.

The sample holds a few counts of this clonotype. The chain carries TRBV28 and TRBJ1-5, with D perhaps TRBD1 (5 bases). This CDR3 has 14 residues. Per the germline V gene, CDR1 is MDHEN and CDR2 is SYDVKM. Trimming cost V 0 bases and J 4 bases, with 7 bases left between them. CDR3: CASSLWGLNQPQHF. CDR3 in DNA: TGTGCCAGCAGTTTATGGGGGCTGAATCAGCCCCAGCATTTT.

This clonotype was found many times. This rearrangement joins TRBV12-3 or TRBV12-4 to TRBJ2-7; TRBD2 aligns across 7 bases. V was pared by 8 bases and J by 0 bases, with 7 bases of the junction left unmatched. The length of the CDR3 is 14 residues. Written as DNA, the CDR3 is TGTGCCAGCTGTATAGCGGGTCGCTCCTACGAGCAGTACTTC. Its protein is CASCIAGRSYEQYF.

This clonotype has a handful of counts. V usage is TRBV9 and J usage is TRBJ2-1, with 9 bases fitting TRBD2. The CDR3 is 16 amino acids. The trim removed 4 bases at V and 7 bases at J, leaving 12 bases unmatched. Germline V CDR1 and CDR2: SGDLS, YYNGEE. CDR3 loop: CASSPYSGRNVNEQFF. The DNA of the CDR3 is TGTGCCAGCAGCCCTTATAGCGGGAGAAATGTAAATGAGCAGTTCTTC.

As concerns this clonotype: The junction does not match germline at one end; this may be a read error. The CDR3 here is CASSLSEGQGANF. The CDR3, as DNA: TGTGCCAGCAGTTTATCGGAAGGACAGGGGGCAAACTTC. The chain is built from TRBV27 and TRBJ2-1, with 11 bases lining up with TRBD1. Per germline, CDR1 MNHEY and CDR2 SMNVEV (reference sequence). CDR3 length equals 13 residues.

J is TRBJ2-3 and V is TRBV10-3; 10 bases are shared with TRBD2. Trimming removed 6 bases from V and 6 bases from J; junction bases left unmatched: 3. Germline values: CDR1 ENHRY, CDR2 SYGVKD. This CDR3 has 13 amino acids. CDR3 nucleotides: TGTGCCATCAGGAGCGGGGGGGCTGATACGCAGTATTTT. Protein product: CAIRSGGADTQYF.

A few counts support this clonotype. The V and J genes are TRBV20-1 and TRBJ1-1, with D unclear. Per the germline V gene, CDR1 is DFQATT and CDR2 is SNEGSKA (reference sequence). V lost 4 bases to trimming and J lost 0 bases, with 9 bases between them. This CDR3 spans 13 amino acids. The CDR3, as DNA: TGCAGTGCTAATCCCGACATGAACACTGAAGCTTTCTTT. This gives the protein CSANPDMNTEAFF.

This chain joins TRBV28 and TRBJ2-1; D gene uncertain. Germline CDR1 MDHEN, CDR2 SYDVKM. The CDR3 spans 15 residues. The V and J ends lost 7 bases and 4 bases respectively, with 17 bases between them. The CDR3 loop is CASIKGSVPYNEQFF. The CDR3 nucleotides are TGTGCCAGCATAAAAGGCTCCGTTCCTTACAATGAGCAGTTCTTC.

This clonotype was counted only a few times. This chain joins TRBV21-1 and TRBJ2-7; the table's TRBD2 call for D was not verified on the DNA. TRBV21-1 has pseudogene status. CDR3 size: 16 residues. The CDR3: CASSKAGGPVNYEQYF. The CDR3 coding sequence is TGTGCCAGCAGCAAAGCTGGCGGGCCTGTGAACTACGAGCAGTACTTC.

This clonotype was detected only a few times. In nucleotides, the CDR3 is TGTGCCAGCAGTTACGACCAAAGGACAGGTTCCACCGGGGAGCTGTTTTTT. Its protein product is CASSYDQRTGSTGELFF. The chain links TRBV12-3 or TRBV12-4 to TRBJ2-2, with 7 positions matching TRBD1. The CDR3 loop spans 17 amino acids. V dropped 4 bases and J dropped 4; count of bases not matched to a gene: 12.